This T cell receptor beta chain was identified in a study of T cells in tumors after PD-1 blockade. Trimming removed 2 bases from V and 7 bases from J; junction bases left unmatched: 5. This CDR3 comprises 16 residues. The germline CDR1 and CDR2 sequences are SGHRS and YFSETQ. Profiling relied on immunoSEQ multiplex PCR, and the TCRdb table lists in-frame clones only, not all of them. The sample yields roughly 4,400 clones, approximately 60% seen once. The rearrangement uses TRBV5-1 and TRBJ2-1, with 14 bases lining up with TRBD2. The sample in question was tumor tissue, obtained after anti-PD-1 treatment. This clonotype was obtained from a human donor with basal cell carcinoma. This CDR3 is CASSFSGTSGGNEQFF. The CDR3 nucleotides are TGCGCCAGCAGCTTTTCCGGGACTAGCGGGGGTAATGAGCAGTTCTTC.